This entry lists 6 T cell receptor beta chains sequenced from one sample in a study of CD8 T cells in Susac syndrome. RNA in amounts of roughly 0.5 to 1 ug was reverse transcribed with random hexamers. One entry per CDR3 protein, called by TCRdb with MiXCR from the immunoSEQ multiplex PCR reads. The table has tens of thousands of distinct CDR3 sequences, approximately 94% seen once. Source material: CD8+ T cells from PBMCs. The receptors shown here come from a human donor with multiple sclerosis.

CDR3 in amino acids: CASSQSSGVADTQYF. The CDR3 nucleotides are TGTGCCAGCAGCCAATCTAGCGGGGTAGCAGATACGCAGTATTTT. The chain is built from TRBV4-2 and TRBJ2-3; 9 positions match TRBD2. Germline CDR1 LGHNA, CDR2 YNFKEQ. After removal of 2 bases from V and 4 bases from J, the junction contained 4 bases not matched to a gene. The CDR3 is made up of 15 amino acids.

The CDR3 sequence is CASRTGQFSYNEQFF. DNA of the CDR3: TGTGCCAGTAGAACGGGACAGTTCTCCTACAATGAGCAGTTCTTC. The chain combines TRBV19 with TRBJ2-1; TRBD1 aligns across 7 bases. V lost 6 bases, J lost 0 bases, and 5 bases stayed unmatched. The CDR3 has 15 amino acids. From germline, CDR1 is LNHDA and CDR2 SQIVND (reference sequence).

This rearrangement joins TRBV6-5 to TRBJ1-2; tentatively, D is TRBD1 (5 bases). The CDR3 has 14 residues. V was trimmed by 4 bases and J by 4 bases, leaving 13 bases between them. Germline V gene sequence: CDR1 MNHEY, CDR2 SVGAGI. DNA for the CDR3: TGTGCCAGCAGTTCGACAGCGAACTTCTATGGCTACACCTTC. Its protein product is CASSSTANFYGYTF.

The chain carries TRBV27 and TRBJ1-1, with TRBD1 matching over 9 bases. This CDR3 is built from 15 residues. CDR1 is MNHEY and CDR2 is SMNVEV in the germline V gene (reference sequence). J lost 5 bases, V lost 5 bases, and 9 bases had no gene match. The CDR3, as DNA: TGTGCCAGCAGTCCCCAACAGGGGGCGAGGACTGAAGCTTTCTTT. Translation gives CASSPQQGARTEAFF.

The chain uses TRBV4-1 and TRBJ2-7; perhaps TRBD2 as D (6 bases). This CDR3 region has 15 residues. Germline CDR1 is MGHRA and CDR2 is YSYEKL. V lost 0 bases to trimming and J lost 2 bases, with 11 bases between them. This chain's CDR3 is CASSQDSAGPYEQYF. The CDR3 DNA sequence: TGCGCCAGCAGCCAAGATTCAGCGGGCCCCTACGAGCAGTACTTC.

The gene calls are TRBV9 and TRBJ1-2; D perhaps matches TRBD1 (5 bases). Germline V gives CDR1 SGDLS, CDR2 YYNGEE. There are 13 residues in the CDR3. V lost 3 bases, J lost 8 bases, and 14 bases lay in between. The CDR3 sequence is CASSEETGTGYTF. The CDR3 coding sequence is TGTGCCAGCAGCGAAGAAACTGGGACGGGCTACACCTTC.